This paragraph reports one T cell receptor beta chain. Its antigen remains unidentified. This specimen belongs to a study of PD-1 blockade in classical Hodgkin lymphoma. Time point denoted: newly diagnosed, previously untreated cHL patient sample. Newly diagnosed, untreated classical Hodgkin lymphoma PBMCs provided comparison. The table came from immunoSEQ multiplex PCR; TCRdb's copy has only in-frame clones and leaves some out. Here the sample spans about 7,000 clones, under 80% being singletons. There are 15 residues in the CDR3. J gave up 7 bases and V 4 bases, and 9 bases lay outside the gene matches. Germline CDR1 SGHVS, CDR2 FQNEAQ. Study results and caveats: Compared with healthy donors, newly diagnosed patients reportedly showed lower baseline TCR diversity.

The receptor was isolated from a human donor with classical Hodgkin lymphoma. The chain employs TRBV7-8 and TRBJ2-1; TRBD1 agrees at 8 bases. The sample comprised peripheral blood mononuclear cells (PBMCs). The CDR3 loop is CASSSTQGARNEQFF. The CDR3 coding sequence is TGTGCCAGCAGCTCAACTCAGGGGGCGAGGAATGAGCAGTTCTTC.